What follows are 29 T cell receptor beta chains derived from one specimen sequenced in a study of beta chain features in type 1 diabetes. Broader study findings: In every one of the four CD4+ subsets, TCRB CDR3s were moderately but significantly shorter in Type 1 diabetes patients.

The antigens for these receptors are not known. Investigators reverse transcribed all isolated RNA, so they sequenced expressed TCRB transcripts. TCRdb keeps only in-frame clones here, not all; method: immunoSEQ multiplex PCR. Here the sample spans 200,000 to 300,000 clones, approximately 20% being singletons. Sequenced: naive CD4+ T cells from blood. The receptors were gathered from a woman aged 40 to 50 with type 1 diabetes.

This clone was detected only a few times. This sequence joins TRBV25-1 and TRBJ2-5, with D perhaps TRBD1 (6 bases). CDR3 length: 14 residues. The germline V and J ends were trimmed by 5 bases and 4 bases, with 14 bases remaining between them. CDR1 is MGHDK, CDR2 SYGVNS, per germline. CDR3 sequence (DNA): TGTGCCAGCAGTCCCCGACAGGAGAGAGAGACCCAGTACTTC. Its translation: CASSPRQERETQYF.

The chain couples TRBV27 to TRBJ2-1; 7 nucleotides agree with TRBD2. Trimming at V came to 2 bases and at J to 0 bases, leaving 7 bases not matched to a gene. CDR3 length equals 17 residues. Per the germline V gene, CDR1 is MNHEY and CDR2 is SMNVEV (reference sequence). CDR3 sequence: CASSLEAGRSSYNEQFF. The CDR3 DNA reads TGTGCCAGCAGTTTAGAAGCGGGGCGGAGCTCCTACAATGAGCAGTTCTTC.

The chain combines TRBV29-1 with TRBJ2-7, with TRBD1 as a possible D gene (6 bases). The germline V and J ends were trimmed by 0 bases and 2 bases, with 14 bases remaining between them. CDR3 length equals 15 residues. Per germline, CDR1 SQVTM and CDR2 ANQGSEA. DNA of the CDR3: TGCAGCGTTGAAGAGGGGGTAGCAGGGGCCTACGAGCAGTACTTC. Translation: CSVEEGVAGAYEQYF.

This clone was seen a few times. The J gene is TRBJ1-1, the V gene TRBV15; a weak D match, TRBD1 (6 bases). This CDR3 is built from 14 residues. From germline, CDR1 is LNHNV and CDR2 YYDKDF (reference sequence). The V and J ends lost 0 bases and 4 bases respectively, with 9 bases between them. CDR3 protein: CATSRDYRVTEAFF. Here the CDR3 DNA reads TGTGCCACCAGCAGAGACTACAGGGTCACTGAAGCTTTCTTT.

This chain joins TRBV29-1 and TRBJ1-1; no definite D call. The CDR3 covers 13 residues. The V end lost 6 bases, the J end lost 4 bases, and 15 bases lay between the germline ends. The germline gives CDR1 SQVTM, CDR2 ANQGSEA. CDR3 amino acids: CSVRELPGTEAFF. For the CDR3, the DNA is TGCAGCGTAAGGGAGCTTCCCGGCACTGAAGCTTTCTTT.

V is TRBV7-2 and J is TRBJ2-3; a possible D gene is TRBD1 (6 bases). The CDR3 covers 16 residues. Germline V gene sequence: CDR1 SGHTA, CDR2 FQGNSA. V was shortened by 4 bases and J by 4 bases, with 18 bases between the two germline ends. This CDR3 is CASSSRQASGADTQYF. DNA for the CDR3: TGTGCCAGCAGCTCCAGACAGGCCTCAGGGGCAGATACGCAGTATTTT.

The V call is TRBV18, the J call TRBJ2-7, with 8 bases that match TRBD1. This CDR3 has 16 amino acids. V was clipped by 3 bases and J by 5 bases; unmatched bases: 12. Per the germline V gene, CDR1 is KGHSH and CDR2 is LQKENI. CDR3 DNA sequence: TGTGCCAGCTCACCGACTGACAGGGGTGGTGGTAACGAGCAGTACTTC. Translation: CASSPTDRGGGNEQYF.

CDR3: CASSLGGSGGSYEQYF. In nucleotides, the CDR3 is TGTGCCAGCAGCTTAGGAGGTTCAGGCGGGTCCTACGAGCAGTACTTC. This rearrangement joins TRBV7-2 to TRBJ2-7, with a tentative D call TRBD2 (5 bases). CDR1 is SGHTA, CDR2 FQGNSA, per germline. The V gene lost 1 base and the J gene lost 1 base, with 14 bases spanning the gap. This CDR3 is 16 amino acids long.

In this sample, this clone turned up a few times. The J gene is TRBJ2-7, the V gene TRBV4-3; TRBD2 agrees at 8 bases. The germline V gene encodes CDR1 LGHNA and CDR2 YSLEER. This CDR3 is 18 amino acids long. The J segment lost 4 bases and the V segment lost 0 bases, leaving 14 bases of the junction unmatched. The chain's CDR3 is CASSQDLDPGTRSYEQYF. The CDR3, as DNA: TGCGCCAGCAGCCAAGACCTTGACCCCGGGACTAGGTCTTACGAGCAGTACTTC.

This clone occurred a few times. J is TRBJ2-5 and V is TRBV29-1, with TRBD2 as a possible D gene (5 bases). CDR1 SQVTM and CDR2 ANQGSEA come from the germline V gene. Trimming left V 3 bases short and J 7 bases short, with 15 bases between. The CDR3 length is 13 residues. CDR3 sequence reads: CSVDEGQTGTQYF. The CDR3 coding sequence is TGCAGCGTTGACGAGGGCCAAACGGGGACCCAGTACTTC.

This clone appeared a few times. This chain uses TRBV28 with TRBJ2-7, with D perhaps TRBD2 (5 bases). This CDR3 is built from 14 residues. V shed 4 bases and J shed 5 bases, with 15 bases lying between them. Germline CDR1 reads MDHEN; CDR2 reads SYDVKM. The CDR3 nucleotides are TGTGCCAGCAGTTCCACCGGGATACTCCACGAGCAGTACTTC. Residues: CASSSTGILHEQYF.

The CDR3 nucleotides read TGTGCCAGTAGACGACAGGCGTTCTCTGGGGCCAACGTCCTGACTTTC. Encoded protein: CASRRQAFSGANVLTF. This rearrangement joins TRBV19 to TRBJ2-6, with D perhaps TRBD1 (6 bases). This CDR3 comprises 16 residues. CDR1 is LNHDA and CDR2 is SQIVND in the germline V gene (reference sequence). Trimming left V 6 bases short and J 0 bases short, with 12 bases between.

This clone turned up a few times. The chain couples TRBV13 to TRBJ2-5, with D uncertain. Looked up from germline, CDR1 is PRHDT and CDR2 is FYEKMQ (reference sequence). V lost 5 bases to trimming and J lost 2 bases, with 9 bases between them. This CDR3 comprises 13 residues. The CDR3 DNA reads as TGTGCCAGCAGCCCGCGTTTGCAAGAGACCCAGTACTTC. Its protein is CASSPRLQETQYF.

V gene TRBV5-6 combines with J gene TRBJ2-5; 7 nucleotides agree with TRBD1. Germline CDR1 SGHDT, CDR2 YYEEEE. Trimming removed 0 bases from V and 4 bases from J; junction bases left unmatched: 0. There are 13 residues in the CDR3. The CDR3 DNA sequence: TGTGCCAGCAGCTTGGGACAGGGAGAGACCCAGTACTTC. Translation gives CASSLGQGETQYF.

The chain links TRBV29-1 to TRBJ2-3; TRBD2 is a possible D gene (5 bases). The CDR3 length is 14 residues. In germline, CDR1 is SQVTM, CDR2 ANQGSEA. Trimming shortened V by 4 bases and J by 4 bases, and 15 bases separated the two germline ends. CDR3 protein: CSVAATSFPDTQYF. CDR3 DNA: TGCAGCGTTGCAGCAACTAGTTTCCCAGATACGCAGTATTTT.

Only a few counts were recorded for this clone. J is TRBJ1-5 and V is TRBV5-1; tentative D call: TRBD1 (6 bases). This CDR3 has 15 residues. Deletions cut 4 bases from V and 4 bases from J, with 15 bases between. The V gene's germline CDR1 is SGHRS and CDR2 YFSETQ. The CDR3 loop is CASSPGQGLNQPQHF. The CDR3, as DNA: TGCGCCAGCAGCCCGGGGCAGGGGCTAAATCAGCCCCAGCATTTT.

The chain recombines TRBV28 with TRBJ2-1, with 9 bases identical to TRBD2. With V trimmed by 6 bases and J by 14 bases, 5 bases remained unmatched. This CDR3 region has 11 residues. Germline V CDR1 and CDR2: MDHEN, SYDVKM. The CDR3 protein is CASSLGTSKFF. In DNA form, the CDR3 reads TGTGCCAGCAGCCTCGGGACTAGCAAGTTCTTC.

The sample holds a few counts of this clone. The V call is TRBV7-9, the J call TRBJ2-1; 9 bases map to TRBD2. J was trimmed by 4 bases and V by 1 base; bases with no gene match: 2. The CDR3 is made up of 15 amino acids. Germline CDR1 SEHNR, CDR2 FQNEAQ (reference sequence). CDR3 residues: CASSLVAGAYNEQFF. The CDR3 nucleotides read TGTGCCAGCAGCTTAGTAGCGGGAGCTTACAATGAGCAGTTCTTC. The whole variable domain, remainder taken from reference TRBV7-9 and TRBJ2-1, is DTGVSQNPRHKITKRGQNVTFRCDPISEHNRLYWYRQTLGQGPEFLTYFQNEAQLEKSRLLSDRFSAERPKGSFSTLEIQRTEQGDSAMYLCASSLVAGAYNEQFFGPGTRLTVL.

This clone was recorded a few times. V gene TRBV7-9 combines with J gene TRBJ2-5; 10 nucleotides align to TRBD2. V dropped 5 bases and J dropped 5; count of bases not matched to a gene: 5. CDR3 length: 14 amino acids. In germline, CDR1 is SEHNR, CDR2 FQNEAQ (reference sequence). The CDR3, as DNA: TGTGCCAGCAGCGAGAGCGGGGGGGCCGAGACCCAGTACTTC. Translated, it gives CASSESGGAETQYF. The variable domain in full, completed from reference TRBV7-9 and TRBJ2-5, reads DTGVSQNPRHKITKRGQNVTFRCDPISEHNRLYWYRQTLGQGPEFLTYFQNEAQLEKSRLLSDRFSAERPKGSFSTLEIQRTEQGDSAMYLCASSESGGAETQYFGPGTRLLVL.

This clone was detected only a few times. The chain links TRBV2 to TRBJ1-1; TRBD1 aligns across 9 bases. Germline V gives CDR1 SNHLY, CDR2 FYNNEI. Unmatched junction bases numbered 5, after V lost 1 base and J lost 5 bases. The CDR3 consists of 15 residues. CDR3 in DNA: TGTGCCAGCAGTGAAGTCACAGGGGGCTGGACTGAAGCTTTCTTT. Translating it yields CASSEVTGGWTEAFF. The full variable domain, completed using reference TRBV2 and TRBJ1-1, is EPEVTQTPSHQVTQMGQEVILRCVPISNHLYFYWYRQILGQKVEFLVSFYNNEISEKSEIFDDQFSVERPDGSNFTLKIRSTKLEDSAMYFCASSEVTGGWTEAFFGQGTRLTVV.

CDR3 nucleotide sequence: TGTGCCAGTAGTCTTTCAGGGAAATACACCTTC. Protein sequence: CASSLSGKYTF. The chain has TRBV19 and TRBJ1-2, with D tentatively TRBD1 (5 bases). The CDR3 totals 11 residues. Germline lookup yields CDR1 LNHDA and CDR2 SQIVND (reference sequence). V lost 5 bases to trimming and J lost 11 bases, with 12 bases between them.

This clone turned up a few times. The chain employs TRBV7-3 and TRBJ2-3; 7 bases are a match to TRBD2. The CDR3 sequence is 16 residues long. Germline CDR1 and CDR2: SGHTA and FQGTGA. Losses at the gene ends were 2 bases for V and 1 base for J; bases not matched to a gene: 6. The CDR3 protein is CASSLSGGSGTDTQYF. CDR3 sequence (DNA): TGTGCCAGCAGCTTATCGGGCGGGAGCGGCACAGATACGCAGTATTTT. Drawing the rest from reference TRBV7-3 and TRBJ2-3, the complete variable domain is GAGVSQTPSNKVTEKGKYVELRCDPISGHTALYWYRQSLGQGPEFLIYFQGTGAADDSGLPNDRFFAVRPEGSVSTLKIQRTERGDSAVYLCASSLSGGSGTDTQYFGPGTRLTVL.

This rearrangement joins TRBV4-2 to TRBJ1-5, with D maybe TRBD1 (6 bases). This CDR3 comprises 15 residues. V dropped 1 base and J dropped 7 bases, with 14 bases sitting between them. Germline V gene data show CDR1 as LGHNA and CDR2 as YNFKEQ. This CDR3 is CASSQVSQGYQPQHF. DNA for the CDR3: TGTGCCAGCAGCCAAGTATCTCAGGGGTACCAGCCCCAGCATTTT.

This clone was counted between two and nine times. The rearrangement uses TRBV7-2 and TRBJ1-1, with 10 nucleotides matching TRBD1. The CDR3 length is 14 residues. Germline CDR1 SGHTA, CDR2 FQGNSA. V shed 4 bases and J 1 base; nucleotides not matched to a gene: 0. For the CDR3, the DNA is TGTGCCAGCAGCTGGACAGGGGGGAACACTGAAGCTTTCTTT. This sequence encodes CASSWTGGNTEAFF.

The rearrangement joins TRBV11-2 to TRBJ2-7; unclear D gene. Trimming shortened V by 4 bases and J by 4 bases, and 5 bases separated the two germline ends. Germline V gives CDR1 SGHAT, CDR2 FQNNGV. The CDR3 spans 11 residues. The CDR3 sequence: CASSSVYEQYF. CDR3 bases: TGTGCCAGCAGCTCCGTTTACGAGCAGTACTTC.

DNA for the CDR3: TGCGCCAGCAGCCAAGATCCGGCTAGCGGGATGAGGGGCATTCAGTACTTC. Its translation is CASSQDPASGMRGIQYF. V is TRBV4-3 and J is TRBJ2-4, with 9 bases that match TRBD2. The trim removed 0 bases at V and 9 bases at J, leaving 12 bases unmatched. CDR1 is LGHNA, CDR2 YSLEER, per germline. The CDR3 is made up of 17 amino acids.

This clone was seen a few times. The V call is TRBV7-2, the J call TRBJ1-2; possible D gene TRBD1, 6 bases. V was cut by 2 bases and J by 8 bases, with 15 bases left in between. Germline values: CDR1 SGHTA, CDR2 FQGNSA. The CDR3 totals 14 residues. As DNA, the CDR3 is TGTGCCAGCAGCTTACGGACAGTCCGGCAGGGCTACACCTTC. The encoded protein is CASSLRTVRQGYTF.

The rearrangement links TRBV15 to TRBJ2-5; D possibly corresponds to TRBD2 (7 bases). The length of the CDR3 is 15 residues. From germline, CDR1 is LNHNV and CDR2 YYDKDF (reference sequence). V was trimmed by 2 bases and J by 4 bases, leaving 14 bases between them. CDR3 sequence reads: CATSRLGAGVETQYF. The CDR3 DNA reads TGTGCCACCAGCAGATTGGGGGCGGGAGTAGAGACCCAGTACTTC. Full variable domain (rest looked up from reference TRBV15 and TRBJ2-5): DAMVIQNPRYQVTQFGKPVTLSCSQTLNHNVMYWYQQKSSQAPKLLFHYYDKDFNNEADTPDNFQSRRPNTSFCFLDIRSPGLGDTAMYLCATSRLGAGVETQYFGPGTRLLVL.

This chain joins TRBV6-5 and TRBJ1-6; TRBD1 might be the D (5 bases). Looked up from germline, CDR1 is MNHEY and CDR2 is SVGAGI. The CDR3 extends over 16 amino acids. V was shortened by 2 bases and J by 10 bases, with 18 bases between the two germline ends. The CDR3 DNA reads TGTGCCAGCAGTTACGGGGGGGACGACTTAGGGTCACCCCTCCACTTT. This translates into CASSYGGDDLGSPLHF.